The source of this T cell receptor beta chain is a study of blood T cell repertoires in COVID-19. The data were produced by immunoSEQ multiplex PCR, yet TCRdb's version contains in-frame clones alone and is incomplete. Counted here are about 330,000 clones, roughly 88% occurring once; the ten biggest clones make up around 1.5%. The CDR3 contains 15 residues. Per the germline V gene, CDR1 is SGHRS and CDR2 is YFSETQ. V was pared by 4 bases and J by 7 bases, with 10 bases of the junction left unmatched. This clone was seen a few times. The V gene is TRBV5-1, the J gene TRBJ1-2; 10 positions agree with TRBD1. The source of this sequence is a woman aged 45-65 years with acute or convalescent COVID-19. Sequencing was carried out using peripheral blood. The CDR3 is CASSPDPTGGGGYTF. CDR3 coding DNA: TGCGCCAGCAGCCCGGATCCGACAGGGGGCGGTGGCTACACCTTC.